This TCR beta chain is drawn from a study of T cells and Merkel cell carcinoma outcomes. Whole-study findings and limits: Repertoire plus T-cell density reportedly predicted Merkel cell carcinoma outcomes.

V was trimmed by 5 bases and J by 9 bases, leaving 23 bases between them. The CDR3 loop spans 17 amino acids. Regarding this clone: What it binds is unknown.

Assay: immunoSEQ multiplex PCR; the TCRdb copy retains only in-frame clones and omits some. Of 2,000 to 2,500 clones in the sample, more than 90% were seen once. The chain links TRBV23-1 to TRBJ2-6; tentatively, D is TRBD1 or TRBD2 (5 bases each). TRBV23-1 qualifies as an ORF whose function is uncertain. The sequence was obtained from a human donor with Merkel cell carcinoma. Sample: tumor tissue from Merkel cell carcinoma. CDR3 loop: CASSEGDHRPKGNVLTF. The CDR3 DNA is TGCGCCAGCAGTGAAGGGGACCACCGCCCCAAGGGCAACGTCCTGACTTTC.